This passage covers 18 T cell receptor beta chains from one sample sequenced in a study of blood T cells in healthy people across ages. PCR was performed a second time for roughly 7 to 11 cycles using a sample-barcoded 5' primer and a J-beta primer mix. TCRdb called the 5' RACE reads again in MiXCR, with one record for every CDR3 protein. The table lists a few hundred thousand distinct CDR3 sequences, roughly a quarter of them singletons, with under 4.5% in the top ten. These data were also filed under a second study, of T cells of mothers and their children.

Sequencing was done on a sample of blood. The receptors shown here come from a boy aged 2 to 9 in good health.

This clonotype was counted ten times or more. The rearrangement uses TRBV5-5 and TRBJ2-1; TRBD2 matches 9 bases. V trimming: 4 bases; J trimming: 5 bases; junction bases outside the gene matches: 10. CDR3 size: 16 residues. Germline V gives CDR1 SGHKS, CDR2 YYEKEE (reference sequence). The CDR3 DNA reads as TGTGCCAGCAGCGATAAGCGGGGGGCTACCCACAATGAGCAGTTCTTC. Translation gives CASSDKRGATHNEQFF.

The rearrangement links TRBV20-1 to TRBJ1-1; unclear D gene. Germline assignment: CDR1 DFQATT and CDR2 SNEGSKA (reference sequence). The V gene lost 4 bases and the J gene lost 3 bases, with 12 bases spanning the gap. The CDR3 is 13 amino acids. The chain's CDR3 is CSATRIRDTEAFF. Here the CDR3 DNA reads TGCAGTGCTACCCGTATACGGGACACTGAAGCTTTCTTT.

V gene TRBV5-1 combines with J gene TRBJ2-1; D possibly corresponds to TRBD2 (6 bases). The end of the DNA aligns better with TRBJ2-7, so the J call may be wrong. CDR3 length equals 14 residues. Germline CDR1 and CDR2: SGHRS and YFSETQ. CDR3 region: CASSYGGGTYEQYF. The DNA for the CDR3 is TGCGCCAGCAGCTATGGTGGGGGGACCTACGAGCAGTACTTC.

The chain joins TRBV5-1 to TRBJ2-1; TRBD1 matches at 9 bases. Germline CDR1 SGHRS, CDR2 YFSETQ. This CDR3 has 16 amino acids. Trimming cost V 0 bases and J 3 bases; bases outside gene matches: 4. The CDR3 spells CASSLVKTGGYNEQFF. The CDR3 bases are TGCGCCAGCAGCTTGGTTAAGACAGGGGGCTACAATGAGCAGTTCTTC.

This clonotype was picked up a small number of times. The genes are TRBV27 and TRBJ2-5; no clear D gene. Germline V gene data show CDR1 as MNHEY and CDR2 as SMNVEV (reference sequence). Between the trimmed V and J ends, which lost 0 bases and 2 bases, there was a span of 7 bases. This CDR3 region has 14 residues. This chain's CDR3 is CASSLSRQQETQYF. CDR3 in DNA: TGTGCCAGCAGTTTATCGCGGCAGCAAGAGACCCAGTACTTC.

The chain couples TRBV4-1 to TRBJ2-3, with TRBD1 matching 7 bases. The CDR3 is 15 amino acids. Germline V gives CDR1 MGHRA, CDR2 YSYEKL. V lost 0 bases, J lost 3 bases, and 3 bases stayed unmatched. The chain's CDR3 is CASSQDKQGTDTQYF. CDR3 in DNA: TGCGCCAGCAGCCAAGATAAACAGGGGACAGATACGCAGTATTTT.

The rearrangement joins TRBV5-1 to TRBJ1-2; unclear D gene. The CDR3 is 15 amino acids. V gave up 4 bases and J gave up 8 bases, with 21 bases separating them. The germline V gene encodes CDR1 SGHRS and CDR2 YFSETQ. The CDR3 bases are TGCGCCAGCAGCCCTGGCGCGGGAGGGAAGTGGGGCTACACCTTC. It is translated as CASSPGAGGKWGYTF.

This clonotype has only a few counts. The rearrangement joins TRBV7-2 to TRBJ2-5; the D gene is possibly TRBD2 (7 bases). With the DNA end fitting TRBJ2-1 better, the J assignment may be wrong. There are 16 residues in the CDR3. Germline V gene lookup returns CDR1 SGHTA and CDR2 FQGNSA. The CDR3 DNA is TGTGCCAGCAGCTTAGGGGGGGCTAGCGGATACAATGAGCAGTTCTTC. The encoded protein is CASSLGGASGYNEQFF.

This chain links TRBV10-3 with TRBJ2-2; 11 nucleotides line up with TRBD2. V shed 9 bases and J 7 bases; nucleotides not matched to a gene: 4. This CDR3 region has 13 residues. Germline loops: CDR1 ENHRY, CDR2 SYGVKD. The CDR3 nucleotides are TGTGCCATAACTAGCGGGAGCAGCGGGGAGCTGTTTTTT. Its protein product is CAITSGSSGELFF.

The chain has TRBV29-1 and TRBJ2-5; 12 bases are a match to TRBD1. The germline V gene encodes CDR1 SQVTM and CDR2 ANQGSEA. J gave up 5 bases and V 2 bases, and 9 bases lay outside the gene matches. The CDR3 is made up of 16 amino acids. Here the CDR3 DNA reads TGCAGCGTTGAATGGTCCGGGACAGGGGGCGATGAGACCCAGTACTTC. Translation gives CSVEWSGTGGDETQYF.

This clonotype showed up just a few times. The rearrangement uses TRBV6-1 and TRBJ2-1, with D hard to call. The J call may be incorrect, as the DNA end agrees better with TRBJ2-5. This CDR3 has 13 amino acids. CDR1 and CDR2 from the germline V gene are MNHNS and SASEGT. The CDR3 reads CASLGSLEETQYF. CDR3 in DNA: TGTGCCAGCTTGGGGTCCCTCGAAGAGACCCAGTACTTC.

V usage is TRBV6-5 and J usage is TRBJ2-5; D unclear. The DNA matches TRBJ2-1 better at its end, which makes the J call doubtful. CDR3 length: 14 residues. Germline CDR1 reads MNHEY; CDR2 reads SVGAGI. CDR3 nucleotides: TGTGCCAGCAGTTTCACAGCTAAAGGGCATGAGCAGTTCTTC. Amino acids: CASSFTAKGHEQFF.

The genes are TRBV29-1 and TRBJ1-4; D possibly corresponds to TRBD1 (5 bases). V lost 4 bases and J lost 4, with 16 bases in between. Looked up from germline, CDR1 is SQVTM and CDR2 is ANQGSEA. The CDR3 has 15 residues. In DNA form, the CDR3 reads TGCAGCGTTGGCCGCCCGGACGGGGGTAATGAAAAACTGTTTTTT. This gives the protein CSVGRPDGGNEKLFF.

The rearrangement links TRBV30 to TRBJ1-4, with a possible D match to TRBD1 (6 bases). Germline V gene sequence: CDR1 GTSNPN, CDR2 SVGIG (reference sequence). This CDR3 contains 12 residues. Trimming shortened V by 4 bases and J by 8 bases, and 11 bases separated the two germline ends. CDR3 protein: CAWTRGAEKLFF. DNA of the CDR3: TGTGCCTGGACCAGGGGCGCCGAAAAACTGTTTTTT.

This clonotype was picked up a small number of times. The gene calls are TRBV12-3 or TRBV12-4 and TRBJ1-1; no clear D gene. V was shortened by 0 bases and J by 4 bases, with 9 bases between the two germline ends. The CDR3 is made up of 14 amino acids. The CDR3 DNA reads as TGTGCCAGCAGTTTAGCGGTTGGAGCCACTGAAGCTTTCTTT. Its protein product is CASSLAVGATEAFF.

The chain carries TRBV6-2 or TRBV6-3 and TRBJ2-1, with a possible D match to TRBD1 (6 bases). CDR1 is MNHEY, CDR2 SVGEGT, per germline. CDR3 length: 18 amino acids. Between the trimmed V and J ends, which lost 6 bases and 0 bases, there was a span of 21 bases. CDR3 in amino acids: CASSDRSLGSFSYNEQFF. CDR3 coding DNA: TGTGCCAGCAGCGACAGGAGCCTGGGGAGCTTCTCCTACAATGAGCAGTTCTTC.

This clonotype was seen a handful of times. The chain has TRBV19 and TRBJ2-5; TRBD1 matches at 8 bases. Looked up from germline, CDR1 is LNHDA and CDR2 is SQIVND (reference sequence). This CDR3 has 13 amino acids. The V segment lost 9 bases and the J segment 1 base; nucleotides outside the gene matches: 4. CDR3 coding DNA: TGTGCCAGCCGGGACAGGCCCCAAGAGACCCAGTACTTC. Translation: CASRDRPQETQYF. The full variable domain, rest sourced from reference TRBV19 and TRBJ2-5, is DGGITQSPKYLFRKEGQNVTLSCEQNLNHDAMYWYRQDPGQGLRLIYYSQIVNDFQKGDIAEGYSVSREKKESFPLTVTSAQKNPTAFYLCASRDRPQETQYFGPGTRLLVL.

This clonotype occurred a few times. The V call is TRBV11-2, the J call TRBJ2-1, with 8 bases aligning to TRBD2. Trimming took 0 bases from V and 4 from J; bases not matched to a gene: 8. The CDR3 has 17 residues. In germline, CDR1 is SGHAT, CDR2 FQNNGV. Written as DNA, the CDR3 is TGTGCCAGCAGCTTAGACCTAGGACTAGCTGTTTACAATGAGCAGTTCTTC. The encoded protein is CASSLDLGLAVYNEQFF.